A single sample is the source of the 11 T cell receptor beta chains below, sequenced in a study of blood T cell repertoires in COVID-19. TCRdb's copy holds only in-frame clones and misses some; the assay was immunoSEQ multiplex PCR. The data contain a few hundred thousand clones, 80% to 95% of them singletons. The specimen sequenced was peripheral blood. These receptors came from a woman in her thirties with COVID-19, enrolled during active disease.

CDR3 residues: CSVSGLAGRGIYNEQFF. The CDR3 DNA reads TGCAGCGTTAGCGGTCTAGCGGGAAGGGGGATCTACAATGAGCAGTTCTTC. This rearrangement joins TRBV29-1 to TRBJ2-1; 9 nucleotides match TRBD2. Per germline, CDR1 SQVTM and CDR2 ANQGSEA. This CDR3 contains 17 residues. Unmatched junction bases numbered 14, after V lost 5 bases and J lost 3 bases.

The chain has TRBV28 and TRBJ1-4, with 9 bases fitting TRBD1. The CDR3 contains 15 residues. Germline trimming cut 5 bases from V and 7 bases from J; bases unmatched to any gene: 8. The germline V gene encodes CDR1 MDHEN and CDR2 SYDVKM. The CDR3 region has the DNA TGTGCCAGCAGTCCCCTGACAGGGGGTGGTGAAAAACTGTTTTTT. It translates to CASSPLTGGGEKLFF.

The chain joins TRBV30 to TRBJ2-3, with D possibly being TRBD1 (5 bases). The CDR3 spans 14 residues. CDR1 and CDR2 from the germline V gene are GTSNPN and SVGIG (reference sequence). Trimming took 0 bases from V and 0 from J, leaving 7 bases between them. The CDR3 region is CAWSVQDSTDTQYF. The DNA of the CDR3 is TGTGCCTGGAGTGTACAGGACAGCACAGATACGCAGTATTTT.

This chain links TRBV11-2 with TRBJ2-2; perhaps TRBD1 as D (5 bases). The ends were cut back, 1 base at V and 1 base at J, with 13 bases in the middle. The CDR3 spans 17 residues. CDR1 is SGHAT and CDR2 is FQNNGV in the germline V gene. The CDR3 spells CASSLAPQDLNTGELFF. The CDR3 DNA reads as TGTGCCAGCAGCTTAGCGCCACAGGATCTGAACACCGGGGAGCTGTTTTTT. The full variable domain, completed using reference TRBV11-2 and TRBJ2-2, is EAGVAQSPRYKIIEKRQSVAFWCNPISGHATLYWYQQILGQGPKLLIQFQNNGVVDDSQLPKDRFSAERLKGVDSTLKIQPAKLEDSAVYLCASSLAPQDLNTGELFFGEGSRLTVL.

This clone was counted a single time. The genes are TRBV30 and TRBJ1-3; D not resolved. Per germline, CDR1 GTSNPN and CDR2 SVGIG (reference sequence). This CDR3 comprises 13 residues. V lost 3 bases to trimming and J lost 3 bases, with 9 bases between them. This CDR3 reads CAWRWASGNTIYF. The CDR3 nucleotides read TGTGCCTGGAGATGGGCGAGTGGAAACACCATATATTTT.

The V gene is TRBV15, the J gene TRBJ1-5, with D uncertain. Germline CDR1 LNHNV, CDR2 YYDKDF (reference sequence). The CDR3 contains 14 residues. V was shortened by 0 bases and J by 4 bases, with 7 bases between the two germline ends. In DNA form, the CDR3 reads TGTGCCACCAGCAGAGATTTTATGAATCAGCCCCAGCATTTT. As protein: CATSRDFMNQPQHF.

This chain links TRBV28 with TRBJ2-1; 8 positions match TRBD2. Per the germline V gene, CDR1 is MDHEN and CDR2 is SYDVKM. V shed 9 bases, J shed 5 bases, and the junction held 9 bases outside the gene matches. The CDR3 is 14 residues long. The CDR3 DNA is TGTGCCAGTCGTAGGGCGGGGGGCAACAATGAGCAGTTCTTC. Translated, it gives CASRRAGGNNEQFF.

The J gene is TRBJ2-2, the V gene TRBV29-1; maybe TRBD2 (5 bases). V lost 7 bases to trimming and J lost 6 bases, with 15 bases between them. The germline CDR1 and CDR2 sequences are SQVTM and ANQGSEA. CDR3 length: 13 residues. The CDR3 bases are TGCAGCGCCATACCCACTAGTGCCGGGGAGCTGTTTTTT. This translates into CSAIPTSAGELFF.

The genes are TRBV11-2 and TRBJ2-1; 10 bases line up with TRBD2. CDR1 and CDR2 (germline): SGHAT, FQNNGV. The CDR3 runs 17 residues. V lost 2 bases to trimming and J lost 4 bases; unmatched junction nucleotides: 8. This chain's CDR3 is CASSLRAGLAVYNEQFF. The CDR3 coding sequence is TGTGCCAGCAGCTTAAGGGCCGGACTAGCGGTATACAATGAGCAGTTCTTC. The full variable domain, with the rest looked up from reference TRBV11-2 and TRBJ2-1, is EAGVAQSPRYKIIEKRQSVAFWCNPISGHATLYWYQQILGQGPKLLIQFQNNGVVDDSQLPKDRFSAERLKGVDSTLKIQPAKLEDSAVYLCASSLRAGLAVYNEQFFGPGTRLTVL.

The chain carries TRBV30 and TRBJ1-3; 8 positions agree with TRBD1. Germline lookup yields CDR1 GTSNPN and CDR2 SVGIG (reference sequence). This CDR3 is 17 amino acids long. The J segment lost 0 bases and the V segment lost 1 base, leaving 8 bases of the junction unmatched. The CDR3 spells CAWSGGPGGSSGNTIYF. CDR3 DNA: TGTGCCTGGAGTGGGGGCCCAGGGGGCAGCTCTGGAAACACCATATATTTT.

V gene TRBV6-5 combines with J gene TRBJ2-7, with D perhaps matching TRBD1 (6 bases). The CDR3 extends over 15 amino acids. V was trimmed by 7 bases and J by 2 bases, leaving 18 bases between them. CDR1 and CDR2 from the germline V gene are MNHEY and SVGAGI. In DNA form, the CDR3 reads TGTGCCAGCACTCTAGGGGACACAGGGCCCTACGAGCAGTACTTC. It is translated as CASTLGDTGPYEQYF.